One TCR beta chain is described in this entry. Antigen unknown. Assay used: immunoSEQ multiplex PCR; TCRdb lists only in-frame clones, some missing. The sample carries roughly 140,000 clones, 88% recorded once. The CDR3 extends over 14 amino acids. Trimming at V came to 7 bases and at J to 2 bases, leaving 5 bases not matched to a gene. In germline, CDR1 is LGHNT, CDR2 FRNRAP. These data belong to a study of T cell responses to AZD1222 COVID-19 vaccine. Study conclusions and caveats: Sampling captured repertoires only after the peak T cell response.

The specimen comprised peripheral blood, sampled on day 0 of MenACWY control vaccination. V is TRBV12-5 and J is TRBJ2-3; 8 positions agree with TRBD2. This sequence originates from an adult in good health. The CDR3 DNA sequence: TGTGCTAGTGCCAGCGGGAGTCCCACAGATACGCAGTATTTT. Protein product: CASASGSPTDTQYF.